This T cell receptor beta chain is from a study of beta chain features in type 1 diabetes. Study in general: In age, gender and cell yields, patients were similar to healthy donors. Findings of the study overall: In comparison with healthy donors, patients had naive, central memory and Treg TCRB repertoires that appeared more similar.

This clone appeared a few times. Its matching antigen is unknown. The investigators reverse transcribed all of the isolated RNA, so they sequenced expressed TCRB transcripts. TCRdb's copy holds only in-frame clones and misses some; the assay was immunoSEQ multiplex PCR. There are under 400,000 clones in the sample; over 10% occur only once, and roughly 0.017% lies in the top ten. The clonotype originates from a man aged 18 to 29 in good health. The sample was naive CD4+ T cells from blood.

CDR3 protein: CASRGGDRVNSPLHF. In DNA form, the CDR3 reads TGTGCCAGCCGGGGCGGGGACAGGGTTAATTCACCCCTCCACTTT. The chain joins TRBV2 to TRBJ1-6; 9 bases are shared with TRBD1. Germline values: CDR1 SNHLY, CDR2 FYNNEI. CDR3 length: 15 amino acids. V was clipped by 8 bases and J by 6 bases; unmatched bases: 8.